This TCR beta chain was retrieved from a study of T cells after yellow fever vaccination. This clonotype was seen ten or more times. The antigen remains unidentified. Universal primer sites and UMIs were introduced during 5'RACE template-switching synthesis of TCR cDNA. MiXCR was run by TCRdb on the 5' RACE reads, yielding one entry per CDR3 protein. There are tens of thousands of distinct CDR3 sequences in the sample; 7.4% occur only once, and about 40% lies in the top ten. Study results and limitations: Clones from primary vaccination mostly reappeared after the booster (around 96% CD4, approximately 91% CD8).

The CDR3 spans 14 residues. V was cut by 1 base and J by 7 bases, with 11 bases left in between. The germline CDR1 and CDR2 sequences are SNHLY and FYNNEI. The receptor was derived from a man between 25 and 39 years old who received the YFV17D yellow fever vaccine. The sequencing here drew on CD8+ T cells sorted from PBMCs, taken 15 days after the yellow fever booster vaccination. The chain employs TRBV2 and TRBJ1-5, with unresolved D. The DNA of the CDR3 is TGTGCCAGCAGTGAAGAAAAGGGATTCCAGCCCCAGCATTTT. Translating it yields CASSEEKGFQPQHF.